This T cell receptor beta chain was sequenced for a study of identical twins. The CDR3 consists of 13 residues. The germline gives CDR1 PRHDT, CDR2 FYEKMQ (reference sequence). Trimming shortened V by 6 bases and J by 6 bases, and 11 bases separated the two germline ends. TCRdb passed the 5' RACE reads through MiXCR, listing each CDR3 protein once. The data contain 400,000 to 500,000 distinct CDR3 sequences, over 11% of them singletons. In this sample, this clonotype turned up many times. This sample was also put to use in a study of yellow fever vaccine responses in identical twins.

V usage is TRBV13 and J usage is TRBJ2-2; a weak D match, TRBD2 (6 bases). The source material was CD4+ T cells sorted from blood. The TCR originated in a woman younger than 35 in good health. The chain's CDR3 is CASRLAPSGELFF. The CDR3 region has the DNA TGTGCCAGCAGACTAGCCCCCTCCGGGGAGCTGTTTTTT. The entire variable domain, with the rest obtained from reference TRBV13 and TRBJ2-2, is as follows: AAGVIQSPRHLIKEKRETATLKCYPIPRHDTVYWYQQGPGQDPQFLISFYEKMQSDKGSIPDRFSAQQFSDYHSELNMSSLELGDSALYFCASRLAPSGELFFGEGSRLTVL.